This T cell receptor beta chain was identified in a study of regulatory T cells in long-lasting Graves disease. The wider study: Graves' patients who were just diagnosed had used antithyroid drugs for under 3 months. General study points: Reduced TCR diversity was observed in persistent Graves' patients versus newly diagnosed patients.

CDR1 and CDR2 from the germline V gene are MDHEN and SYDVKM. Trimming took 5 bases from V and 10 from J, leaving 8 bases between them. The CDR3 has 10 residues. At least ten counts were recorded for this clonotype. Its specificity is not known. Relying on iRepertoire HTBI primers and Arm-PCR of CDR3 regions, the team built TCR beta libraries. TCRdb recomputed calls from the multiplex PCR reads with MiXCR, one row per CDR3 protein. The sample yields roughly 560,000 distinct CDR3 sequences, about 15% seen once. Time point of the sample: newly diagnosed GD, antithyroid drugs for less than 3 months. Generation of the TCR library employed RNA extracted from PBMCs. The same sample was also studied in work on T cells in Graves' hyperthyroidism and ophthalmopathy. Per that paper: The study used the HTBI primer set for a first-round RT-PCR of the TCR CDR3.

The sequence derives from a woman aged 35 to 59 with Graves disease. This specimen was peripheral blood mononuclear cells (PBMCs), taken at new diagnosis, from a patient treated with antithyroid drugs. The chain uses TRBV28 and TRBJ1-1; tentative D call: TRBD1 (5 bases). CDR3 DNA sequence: TGTGCCAGCAGTGGGGGTATAGCTTTCTTT. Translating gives CASSGGIAFF. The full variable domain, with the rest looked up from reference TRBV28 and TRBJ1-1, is DVKVTQSSRYLVKRTGEKVFLECVQDMDHENMFWYRQDPGLGLRLIYFSYDVKMKEKGDIPEGYSVSREKKERFSLILESASTNQTSMYLCASSGGIAFFGQGTRLTVV.